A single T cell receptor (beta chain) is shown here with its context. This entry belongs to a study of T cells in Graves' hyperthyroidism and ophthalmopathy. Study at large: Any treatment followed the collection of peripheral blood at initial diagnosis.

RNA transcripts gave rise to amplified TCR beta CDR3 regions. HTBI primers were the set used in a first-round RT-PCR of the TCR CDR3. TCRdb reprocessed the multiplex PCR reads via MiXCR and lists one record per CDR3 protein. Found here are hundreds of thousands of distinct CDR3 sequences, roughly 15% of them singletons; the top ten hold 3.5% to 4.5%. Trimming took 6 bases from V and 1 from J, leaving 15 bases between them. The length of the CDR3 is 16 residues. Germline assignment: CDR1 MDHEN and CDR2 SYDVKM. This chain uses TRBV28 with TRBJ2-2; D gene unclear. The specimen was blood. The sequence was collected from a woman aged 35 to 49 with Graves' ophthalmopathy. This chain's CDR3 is CASRERYWGNTGELFF. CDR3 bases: TGTGCCAGCAGGGAACGATACTGGGGGAACACCGGGGAGCTGTTTTTT.